The TCR beta chain described here comes from a study of shared clonotypes between healthy human individuals. Looking at the study overall: The composition of the donors was two women and three men aged 18 to 49.

Germline CDR1 and CDR2: SGHTA and FQGTGA. The V segment lost 3 bases and the J segment 9 bases; nucleotides outside the gene matches: 5. The length of the CDR3 is 13 residues. Measured with immunoSEQ multiplex PCR; TCRdb has only the in-frame clones, and not every one. This table has fewer than 1 million clones, just over 95% appearing once. Terminally differentiated effector memory CD45RA+ cells were excluded from the naive CD8 cells, which were CD45RO-negative and positively selected for CCR7. Those who donated, Caucasian adults without exception, all lived in Nashville, Tennessee. Sequencing was performed on naive CD8+ T cells sorted from blood. The clonotype was recovered from a man aged 25 to 40 in good health. The chain joins TRBV7-3 to TRBJ2-1; TRBD2 agrees at 7 bases. This chain's CDR3 is CASSLGGEGEQFF. As DNA, the CDR3 is TGTGCCAGCAGCTTGGGCGGGGAGGGTGAGCAGTTCTTC.